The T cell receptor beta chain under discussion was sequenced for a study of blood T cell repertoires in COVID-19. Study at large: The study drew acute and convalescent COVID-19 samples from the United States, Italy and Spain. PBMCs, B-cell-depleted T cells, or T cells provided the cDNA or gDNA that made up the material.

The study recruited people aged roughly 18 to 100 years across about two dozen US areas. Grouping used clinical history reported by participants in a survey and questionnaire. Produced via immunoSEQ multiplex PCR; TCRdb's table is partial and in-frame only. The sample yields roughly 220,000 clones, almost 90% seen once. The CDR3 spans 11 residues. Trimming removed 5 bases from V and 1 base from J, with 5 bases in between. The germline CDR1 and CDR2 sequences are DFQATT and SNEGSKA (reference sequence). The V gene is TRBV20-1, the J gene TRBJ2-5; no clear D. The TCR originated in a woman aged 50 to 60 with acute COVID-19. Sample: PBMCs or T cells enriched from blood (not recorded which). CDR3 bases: TGCAGTGCTCCCATCCAAGAGACCCAGTACTTC. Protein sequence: CSAPIQETQYF.